The 9 T cell receptor beta chains in this list originate from one sample, sequenced in a study of OX40 agonist ivuxolimab in advanced cancers. Assay: immunoSEQ multiplex PCR; the TCRdb copy retains only in-frame clones and omits some. The sample yields approximately 94,000 clones, more than 85% seen once. This specimen consisted of CD4+ or CD8+ T cells sorted from blood, obtained in a trial of the OX40 agonist ivuxolimab. The receptors derive from an adult with an advanced solid tumor such as melanoma, head and neck, liver or kidney cancer.

This clone has just one count. This chain links TRBV7-9 with TRBJ2-7, with 9 bases matching TRBD2. The CDR3 covers 15 residues. Per the germline V gene, CDR1 is SEHNR and CDR2 is FQNEAQ (reference sequence). The V and J ends lost 2 bases and 4 bases, in that order; junction bases with no gene match: 6. The CDR3 loop reads CASSLKREVRYEQYF. Here the CDR3 DNA reads TGTGCCAGCAGCTTAAAGCGGGAGGTACGGTACGAGCAGTACTTC.

The genes are TRBV27 and TRBJ2-1; 9 positions match TRBD2. The CDR3 runs 14 residues. J was trimmed by 10 bases and V by 2 bases; bases with no gene match: 6. Looked up from germline, CDR1 is MNHEY and CDR2 is SMNVEV (reference sequence). The CDR3 is CASSLGLAGREQFF. The CDR3 DNA follows: TGTGCCAGCAGTTTAGGGCTAGCGGGACGGGAGCAGTTCTTC.

The chain employs TRBV4-1 and TRBJ2-5; D is perhaps TRBD1 or TRBD2 (5 bases each). V was pared by 0 bases and J by 4 bases, with 12 bases between. Germline V gene data show CDR1 as MGHRA and CDR2 as YSYEKL. The CDR3 is 15 residues long. In DNA form, the CDR3 reads TGCGCCAGCAGCCAAGATTCGGGGCGCGGAGAGACCCAGTACTTC. Translation: CASSQDSGRGETQYF.

The J gene is TRBJ1-4, the V gene TRBV5-4; D possibly corresponds to TRBD1 (6 bases). The CDR3 is 15 residues long. The ends were cut back, 0 bases at V and 5 bases at J, with 11 bases in the middle. From germline, CDR1 is SGHNT and CDR2 YYREEE (reference sequence). CDR3 DNA: TGTGCCAGCAGCTTGGCCCCAGGGGAGAATGAAAAACTGTTTTTT. Its protein is CASSLAPGENEKLFF. Supplemented by reference TRBV5-4 and TRBJ1-4, the full variable domain reads ETGVTQSPTHLIKTRGQQVTLRCSSQSGHNTVSWYQQALGQGPQFIFQYYREEENGRGNFPPRFSGLQFPNYSSELNVNALELDDSALYLCASSLAPGENEKLFFGSGTQLSVL.

The chain is built from TRBV11-2 and TRBJ2-1; possible D gene TRBD2, 5 bases. V shed 1 base and J shed 2 bases, with 12 bases lying between them. There are 16 residues in the CDR3. In germline, CDR1 is SGHAT, CDR2 FQNNGV. The CDR3 region is CASSLGSAGAYNEQFF. The CDR3 DNA is TGTGCCAGCAGCTTAGGATCTGCGGGCGCCTACAATGAGCAGTTCTTC.

The CDR3 bases are TGCGCCAGCAGCCCCGTCAACGGGGCGACGGTTGAAAAACTGTTTTTT. As protein: CASSPVNGATVEKLFF. The chain has TRBV4-3 and TRBJ1-4, with D tentatively TRBD1 (5 bases). Deletions cut 4 bases from V and 7 bases from J, with 19 bases between. The CDR3 is made up of 16 amino acids. Per germline, CDR1 LGHNA and CDR2 YSLEER.

The J gene is TRBJ2-1, the V gene TRBV6-5; D unclear. The V and J ends lost 0 bases and 6 bases respectively, with 6 bases between them. The germline gives CDR1 MNHEY, CDR2 SVGAGI. This CDR3 contains 13 residues. The CDR3 spells CASSYSNRNEQFF. The CDR3 region has the DNA TGTGCCAGCAGTTACTCGAATCGCAATGAGCAGTTCTTC.

The V call is TRBV6-6, the J call TRBJ1-2, with unresolved D. Germline-derived CDR1 and CDR2 are MNHNY and SVGAGI (reference sequence). The CDR3 totals 12 residues. Trimming shortened V by 6 bases and J by 8 bases, and 13 bases separated the two germline ends. CDR3 in DNA: TGTGCCAGCAGACCAGCACTGGAGGGCTACACCTTC. It is translated as CASRPALEGYTF.

This rearrangement joins TRBV6-5 to TRBJ1-3; TRBD1 is a possible D gene (6 bases). The V gene lost 5 bases and the J gene lost 0 bases, with 8 bases spanning the gap. From germline, CDR1 is MNHEY and CDR2 SVGAGI. The CDR3 covers 14 residues. The CDR3 coding sequence is TGTGCCAGCAGTCCAGGGGACTCTGGAAACACCATATATTTT. Residues: CASSPGDSGNTIYF.